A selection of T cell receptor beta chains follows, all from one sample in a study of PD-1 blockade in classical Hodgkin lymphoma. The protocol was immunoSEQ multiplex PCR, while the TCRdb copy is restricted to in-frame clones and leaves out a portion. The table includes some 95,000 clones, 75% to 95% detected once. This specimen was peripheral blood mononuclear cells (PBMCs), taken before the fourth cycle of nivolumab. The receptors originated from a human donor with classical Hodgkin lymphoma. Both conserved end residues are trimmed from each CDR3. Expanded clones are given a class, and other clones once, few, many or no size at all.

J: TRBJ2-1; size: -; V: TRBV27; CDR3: AARGGSYNEQF
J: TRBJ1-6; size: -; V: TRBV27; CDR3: ASSSPDNSPLH
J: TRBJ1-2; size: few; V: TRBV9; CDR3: ASSGDGYGYT
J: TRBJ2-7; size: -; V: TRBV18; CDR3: ASSRLAGAAEQY
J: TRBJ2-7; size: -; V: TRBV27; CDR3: ASSLFPSGGEQY
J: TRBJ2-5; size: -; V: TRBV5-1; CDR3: ASRPTLRGAPETQY
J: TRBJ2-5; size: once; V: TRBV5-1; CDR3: ASSLGMGDTGMETQY
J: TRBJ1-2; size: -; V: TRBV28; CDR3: ASRPSRLTMGYT
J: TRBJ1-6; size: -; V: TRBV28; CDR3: ASSLSSHRNSPLH
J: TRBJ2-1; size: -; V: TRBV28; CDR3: ASSLSGTGGEQF
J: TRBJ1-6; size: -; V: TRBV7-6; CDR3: ASSFRDQGESPLH
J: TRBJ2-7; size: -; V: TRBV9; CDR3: ASSVVDDTYEQY
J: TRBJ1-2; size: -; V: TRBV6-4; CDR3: ASSDSLGLGGYT
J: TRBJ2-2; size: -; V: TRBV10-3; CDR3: AISGDATGELF
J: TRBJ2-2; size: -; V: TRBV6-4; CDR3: ASSEGTDNTGELF
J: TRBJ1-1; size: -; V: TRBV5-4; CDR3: ASSLDSRTANTEAF
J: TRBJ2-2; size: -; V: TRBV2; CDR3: ASHKQTANTGELF
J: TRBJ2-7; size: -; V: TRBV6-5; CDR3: ASRGIGQEKYEQY
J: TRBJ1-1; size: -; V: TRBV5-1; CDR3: ASSRESRDRHTEAF
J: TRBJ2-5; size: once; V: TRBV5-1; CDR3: ASSLGGGGETQY
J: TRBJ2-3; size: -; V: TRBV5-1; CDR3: ASSLESGASTDTQY
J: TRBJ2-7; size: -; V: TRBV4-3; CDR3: ASSQEGAGYHEQY
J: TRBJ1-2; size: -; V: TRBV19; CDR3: ASTNDRGDGYGYT
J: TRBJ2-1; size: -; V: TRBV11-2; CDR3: ASSLARTGAYNEQF
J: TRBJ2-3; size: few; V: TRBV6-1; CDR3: ASSESVSGGVSDTQY
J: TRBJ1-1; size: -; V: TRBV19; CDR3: ASSTQTLVLNTEAF
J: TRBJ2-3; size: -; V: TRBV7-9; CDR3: ASSSGLAGGFTDTQY
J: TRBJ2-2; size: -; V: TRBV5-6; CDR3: ASSPVGFTGELF
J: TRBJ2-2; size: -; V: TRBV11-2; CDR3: ASSLFFSPLNTGELF
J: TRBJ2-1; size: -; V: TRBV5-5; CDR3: ASSYLGGNEQF
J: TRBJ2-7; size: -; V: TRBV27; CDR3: ASSLSTGGYEQY
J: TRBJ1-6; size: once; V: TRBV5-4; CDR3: ASSIRPGGTSPSPLH
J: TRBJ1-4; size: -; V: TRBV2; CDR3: ASSEIGRGRVKLF
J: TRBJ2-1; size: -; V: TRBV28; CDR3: ASTGRTYNEQF
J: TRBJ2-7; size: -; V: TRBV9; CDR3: ASSVAAVSSSYEQY
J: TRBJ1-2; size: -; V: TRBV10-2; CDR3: ASSEGDGYT
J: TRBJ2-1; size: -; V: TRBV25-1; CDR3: ASSEPLAGGPGNEQF
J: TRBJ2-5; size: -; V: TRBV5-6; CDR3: ASSPVTGSGETQY
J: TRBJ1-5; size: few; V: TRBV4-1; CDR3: ASSPNDRPQPQH
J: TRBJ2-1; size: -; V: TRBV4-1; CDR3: ASSQVDMGLSSYNEQF
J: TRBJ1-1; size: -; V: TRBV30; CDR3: AWSVPHPTF
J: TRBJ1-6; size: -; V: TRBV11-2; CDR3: ASSLQGSYNSPLH
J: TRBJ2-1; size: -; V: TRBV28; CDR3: ASSLSRLAGGPSSYNEQF
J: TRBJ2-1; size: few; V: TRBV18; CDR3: ASSPAGHEQF
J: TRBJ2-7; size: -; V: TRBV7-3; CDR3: ASSLTSGGSYEQY
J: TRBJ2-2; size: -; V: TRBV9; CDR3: ASSVGYGAAGELF
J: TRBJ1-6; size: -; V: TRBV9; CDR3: ASSVGLINSPLH
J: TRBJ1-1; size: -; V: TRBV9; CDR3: ASSPGGGTEAF